This T cell receptor beta chain was found in a study of shared clonotypes between healthy human individuals. CD4+ cell separation produced CD45RA+ naive and CD45RA-negative memory subsets. Profiling relied on immunoSEQ multiplex PCR, and the TCRdb table lists in-frame clones only, not all of them. The table records about 2.4 million clones, approximately 92% of them present only once. The germline V gene has CDR1 LNHDA and CDR2 SQIVND (reference sequence). The CDR3 is 17 residues long. The ends were cut back, 5 bases at V and 7 bases at J, with 23 bases in the middle. This rearrangement joins TRBV19 to TRBJ1-4, with D maybe TRBD1 (6 bases). The TCR comes from a man aged 18 to 30 in good health. The sample was naive CD4+ T cells sorted from blood. Subset in this sample: CD45RA+ positively selected. CDR3 region: CASSPRGGGPGGEKLFF. The CDR3 DNA reads as TGTGCCAGTAGTCCCAGGGGCGGAGGCCCGGGGGGTGAAAAACTGTTTTTT.